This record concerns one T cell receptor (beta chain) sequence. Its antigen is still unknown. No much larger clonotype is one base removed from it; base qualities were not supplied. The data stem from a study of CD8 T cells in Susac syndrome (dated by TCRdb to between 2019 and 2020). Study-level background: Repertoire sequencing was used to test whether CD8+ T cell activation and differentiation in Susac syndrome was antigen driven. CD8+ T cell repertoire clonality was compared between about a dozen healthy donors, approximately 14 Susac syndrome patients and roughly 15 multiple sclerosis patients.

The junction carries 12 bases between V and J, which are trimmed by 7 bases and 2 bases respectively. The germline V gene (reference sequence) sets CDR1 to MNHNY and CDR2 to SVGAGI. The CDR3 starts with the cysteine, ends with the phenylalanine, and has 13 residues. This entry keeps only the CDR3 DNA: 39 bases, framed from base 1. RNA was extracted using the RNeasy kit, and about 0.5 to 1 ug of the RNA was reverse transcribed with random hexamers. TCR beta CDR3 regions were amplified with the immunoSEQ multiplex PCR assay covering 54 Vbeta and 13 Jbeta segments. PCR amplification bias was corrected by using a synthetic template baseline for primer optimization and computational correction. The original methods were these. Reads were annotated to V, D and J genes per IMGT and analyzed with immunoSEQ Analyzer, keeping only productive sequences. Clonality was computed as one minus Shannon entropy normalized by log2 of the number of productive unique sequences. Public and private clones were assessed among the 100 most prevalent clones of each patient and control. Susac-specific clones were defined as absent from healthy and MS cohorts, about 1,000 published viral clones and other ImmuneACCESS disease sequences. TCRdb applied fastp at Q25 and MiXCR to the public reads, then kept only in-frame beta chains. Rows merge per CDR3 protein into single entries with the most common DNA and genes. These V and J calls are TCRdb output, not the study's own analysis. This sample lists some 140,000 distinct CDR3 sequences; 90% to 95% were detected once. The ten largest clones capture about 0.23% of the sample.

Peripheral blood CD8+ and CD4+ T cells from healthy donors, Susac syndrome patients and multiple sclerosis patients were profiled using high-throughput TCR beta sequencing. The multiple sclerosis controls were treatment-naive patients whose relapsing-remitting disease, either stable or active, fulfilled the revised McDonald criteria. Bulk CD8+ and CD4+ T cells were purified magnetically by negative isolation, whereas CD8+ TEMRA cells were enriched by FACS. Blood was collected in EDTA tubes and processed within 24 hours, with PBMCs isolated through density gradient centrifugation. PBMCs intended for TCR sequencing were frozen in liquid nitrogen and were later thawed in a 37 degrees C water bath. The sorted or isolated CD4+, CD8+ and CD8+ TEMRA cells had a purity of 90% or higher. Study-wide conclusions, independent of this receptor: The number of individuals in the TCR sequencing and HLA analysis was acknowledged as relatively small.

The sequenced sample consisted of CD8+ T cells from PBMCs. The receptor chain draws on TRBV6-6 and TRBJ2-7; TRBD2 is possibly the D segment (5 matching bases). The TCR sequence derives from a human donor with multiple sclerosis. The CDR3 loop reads CASTSDLAYEQYF. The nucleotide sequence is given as TGTGCCAGCACTTCGGACTTGGCCTACGAGCAGTACTTC.